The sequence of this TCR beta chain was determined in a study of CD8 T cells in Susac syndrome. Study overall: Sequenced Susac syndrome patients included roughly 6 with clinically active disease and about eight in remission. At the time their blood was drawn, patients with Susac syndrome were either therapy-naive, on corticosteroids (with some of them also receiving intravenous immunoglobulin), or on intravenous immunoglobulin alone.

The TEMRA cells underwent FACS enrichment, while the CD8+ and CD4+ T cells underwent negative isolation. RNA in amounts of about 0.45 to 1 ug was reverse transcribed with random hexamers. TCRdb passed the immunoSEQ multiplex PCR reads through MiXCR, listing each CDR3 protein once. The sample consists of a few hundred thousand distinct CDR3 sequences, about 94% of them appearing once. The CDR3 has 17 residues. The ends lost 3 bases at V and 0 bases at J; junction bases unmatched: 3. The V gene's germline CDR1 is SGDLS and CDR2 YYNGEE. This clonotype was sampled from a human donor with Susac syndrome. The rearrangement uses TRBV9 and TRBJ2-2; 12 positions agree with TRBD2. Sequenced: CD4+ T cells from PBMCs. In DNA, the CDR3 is TGTGCCAGCAGCGCGACTAGCGGGGGACCGAACACCGGGGAGCTGTTTTTT. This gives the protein CASSATSGGPNTGELFF.